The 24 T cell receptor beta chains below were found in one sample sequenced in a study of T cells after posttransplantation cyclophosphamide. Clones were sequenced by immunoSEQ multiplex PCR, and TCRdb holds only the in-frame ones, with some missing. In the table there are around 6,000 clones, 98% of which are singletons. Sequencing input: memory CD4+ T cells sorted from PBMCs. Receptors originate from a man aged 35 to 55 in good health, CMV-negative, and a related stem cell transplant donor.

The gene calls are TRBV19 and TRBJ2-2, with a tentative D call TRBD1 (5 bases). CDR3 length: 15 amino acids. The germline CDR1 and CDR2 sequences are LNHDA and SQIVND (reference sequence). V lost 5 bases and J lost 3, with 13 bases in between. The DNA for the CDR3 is TGTGCCAGTAGTCTCAGGGCCCGAGACACCGGGGAGCTGTTTTTT. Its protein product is CASSLRARDTGELFF.

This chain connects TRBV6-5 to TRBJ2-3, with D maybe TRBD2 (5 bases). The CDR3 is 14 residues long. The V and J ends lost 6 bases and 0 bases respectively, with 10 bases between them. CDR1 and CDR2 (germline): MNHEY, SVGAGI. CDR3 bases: TGTGCCAGCAGAGTAGCGACTAGCACAGATACGCAGTATTTT. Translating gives CASRVATSTDTQYF.

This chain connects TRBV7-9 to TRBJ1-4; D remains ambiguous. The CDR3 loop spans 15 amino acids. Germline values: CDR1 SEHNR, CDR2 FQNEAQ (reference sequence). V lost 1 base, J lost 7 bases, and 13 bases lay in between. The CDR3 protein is CASSLGFFLAEKLFF. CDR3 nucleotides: TGTGCCAGCAGCTTAGGATTTTTTCTGGCTGAAAAACTGTTTTTT.

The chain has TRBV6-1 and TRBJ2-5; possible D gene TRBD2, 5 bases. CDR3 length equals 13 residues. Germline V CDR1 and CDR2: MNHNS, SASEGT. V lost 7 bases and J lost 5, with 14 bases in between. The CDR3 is CASTYLGGETQYF. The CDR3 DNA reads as TGTGCCAGCACATATCTCGGCGGGGAGACCCAGTACTTC.

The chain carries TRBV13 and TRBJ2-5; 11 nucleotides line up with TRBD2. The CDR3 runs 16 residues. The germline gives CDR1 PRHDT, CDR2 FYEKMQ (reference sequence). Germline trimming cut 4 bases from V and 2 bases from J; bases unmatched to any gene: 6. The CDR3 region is CASSSRTSGGQETQYF. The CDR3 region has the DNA TGTGCCAGCAGCTCTCGAACTAGCGGGGGACAAGAGACCCAGTACTTC.

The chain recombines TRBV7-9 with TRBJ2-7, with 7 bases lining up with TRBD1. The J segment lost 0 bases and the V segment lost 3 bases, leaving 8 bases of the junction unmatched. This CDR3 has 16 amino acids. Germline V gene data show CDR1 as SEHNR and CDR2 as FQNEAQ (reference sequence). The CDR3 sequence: CASSFIGGSGSYEQYF. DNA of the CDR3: TGTGCCAGCAGCTTTATAGGGGGCTCGGGCTCCTACGAGCAGTACTTC.

CDR3 nucleotides: TGCAGCGTTAGAGCAGGTGAAAAACTGTTTTTT. Translation: CSVRAGEKLFF. This sequence joins TRBV29-1 and TRBJ1-4; D is undetermined. Trimming shortened V by 5 bases and J by 7 bases, and 8 bases separated the two germline ends. Germline V gene sequence: CDR1 SQVTM, CDR2 ANQGSEA. There are 11 residues in the CDR3.

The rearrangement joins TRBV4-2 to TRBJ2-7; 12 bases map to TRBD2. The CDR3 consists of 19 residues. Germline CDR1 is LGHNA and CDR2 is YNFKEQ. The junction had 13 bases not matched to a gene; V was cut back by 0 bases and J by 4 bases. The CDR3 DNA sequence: TGTGCCAGCAGCCAAGATAGTACGGGAGCTAGCGGGAGGGCTTACGAGCAGTACTTC. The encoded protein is CASSQDSTGASGRAYEQYF.

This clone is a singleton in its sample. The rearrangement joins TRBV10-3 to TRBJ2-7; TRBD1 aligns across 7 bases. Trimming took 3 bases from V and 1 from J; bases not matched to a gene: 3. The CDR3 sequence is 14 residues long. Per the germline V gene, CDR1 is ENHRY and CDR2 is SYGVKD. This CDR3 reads CAISEDRASYEQYF. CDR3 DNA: TGTGCCATCAGTGAAGACAGGGCGTCCTACGAGCAGTACTTC.

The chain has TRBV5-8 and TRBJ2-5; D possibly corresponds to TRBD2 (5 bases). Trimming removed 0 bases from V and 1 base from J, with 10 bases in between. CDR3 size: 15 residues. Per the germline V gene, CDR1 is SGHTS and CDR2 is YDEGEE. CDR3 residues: CASSLAASIQETQYF. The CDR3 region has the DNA TGTGCCAGCAGCTTGGCCGCTAGCATCCAAGAGACCCAGTACTTC.

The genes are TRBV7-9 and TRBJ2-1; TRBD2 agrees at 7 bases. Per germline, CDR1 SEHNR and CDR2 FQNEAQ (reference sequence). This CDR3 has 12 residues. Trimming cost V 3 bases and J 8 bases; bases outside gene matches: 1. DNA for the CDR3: TGTGCCAGCAGCTTGGGGGGGGATGAGCAGTTCTTC. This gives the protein CASSLGGDEQFF.

In DNA, the CDR3 is TGCGCCAGCAGCTTGGGACCCGGGAGGGCCGGAAACATTCAGTACTTC. Protein sequence: CASSLGPGRAGNIQYF. This rearrangement joins TRBV5-1 to TRBJ2-4, with 8 bases identical to TRBD2. With V trimmed by 0 bases and J by 6 bases, 8 bases remained unmatched. Germline assignment: CDR1 SGHRS and CDR2 YFSETQ. This CDR3 is built from 16 residues.

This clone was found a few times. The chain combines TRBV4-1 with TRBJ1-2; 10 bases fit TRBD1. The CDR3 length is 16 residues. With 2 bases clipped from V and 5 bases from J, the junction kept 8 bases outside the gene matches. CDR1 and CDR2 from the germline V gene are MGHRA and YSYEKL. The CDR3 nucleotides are TGCGCCAGCAGCCAACCCGCCGGGACAGGGGAATATGGCTACACCTTC. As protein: CASSQPAGTGEYGYTF.

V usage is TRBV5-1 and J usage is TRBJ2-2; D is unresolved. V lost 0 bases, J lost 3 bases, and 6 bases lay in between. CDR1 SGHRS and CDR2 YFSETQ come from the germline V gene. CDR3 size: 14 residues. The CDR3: CASSLALDTGELFF. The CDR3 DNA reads TGCGCCAGCAGCTTGGCCCTCGACACCGGGGAGCTGTTTTTT.

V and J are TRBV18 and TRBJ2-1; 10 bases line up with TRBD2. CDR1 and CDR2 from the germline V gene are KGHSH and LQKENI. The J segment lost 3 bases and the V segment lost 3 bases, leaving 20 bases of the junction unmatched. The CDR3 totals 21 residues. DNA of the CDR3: TGTGCCAGCTCACCCCCCCGGGGAGCGGGAGGGCCCAGAGGAGACTACAATGAGCAGTTCTTC. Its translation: CASSPPRGAGGPRGDYNEQFF.

The CDR3 nucleotides are TGTGCCAGCAGCCAATCGAGTCAGTCGGGCTATGGCTACACCTTC. As protein: CASSQSSQSGYGYTF. The chain uses TRBV16 and TRBJ1-2; no clear D gene. Germline assignment: CDR1 KGHSY and CDR2 FQNENV. The ends were cut back, 0 bases at V and 4 bases at J, with 12 bases in the middle. This CDR3 region has 15 residues. Looking up the rest from reference TRBV16 and TRBJ1-2 gives the full variable domain: GEEVAQTPKHLVRGEGQKAKLYCAPIKGHSYVFWYQQVLKNEFKFLISFQNENVFDETGMPKERFSAKCLPNSPCSLEIQATKLEDSAVYFCASSQSSQSGYGYTFGSGTRLTVV.

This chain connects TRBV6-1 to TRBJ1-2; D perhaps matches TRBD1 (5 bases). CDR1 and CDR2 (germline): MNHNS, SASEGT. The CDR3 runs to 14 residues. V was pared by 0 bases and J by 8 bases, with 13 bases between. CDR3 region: CASSEAMDGGGYTF. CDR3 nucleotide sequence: TGTGCCAGCAGTGAAGCGATGGACGGGGGAGGCTACACCTTC.

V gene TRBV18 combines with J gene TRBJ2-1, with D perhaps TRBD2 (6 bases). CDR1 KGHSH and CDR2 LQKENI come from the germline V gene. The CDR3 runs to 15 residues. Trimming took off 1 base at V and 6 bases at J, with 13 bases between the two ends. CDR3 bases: TGTGCCAGCTCACCACTAGGGCGGGACGGCAATGAGCAGTTCTTC. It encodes CASSPLGRDGNEQFF.

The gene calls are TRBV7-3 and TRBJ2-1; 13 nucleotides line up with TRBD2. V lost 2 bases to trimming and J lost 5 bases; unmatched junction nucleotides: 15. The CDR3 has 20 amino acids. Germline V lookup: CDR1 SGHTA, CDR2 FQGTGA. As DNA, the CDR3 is TGTGCCAGCAGCTTACGCCCACTAGCGGGAGGGCCCAATCGTGACAATGAGCAGTTCTTC. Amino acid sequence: CASSLRPLAGGPNRDNEQFF.

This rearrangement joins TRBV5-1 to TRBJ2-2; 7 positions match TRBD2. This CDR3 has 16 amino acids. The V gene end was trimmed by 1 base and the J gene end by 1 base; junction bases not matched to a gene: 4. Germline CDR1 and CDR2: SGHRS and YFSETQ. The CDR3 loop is CASSLRPGGNTGELFF. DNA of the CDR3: TGCGCCAGCAGCTTGAGGCCGGGAGGGAACACCGGGGAGCTGTTTTTT.

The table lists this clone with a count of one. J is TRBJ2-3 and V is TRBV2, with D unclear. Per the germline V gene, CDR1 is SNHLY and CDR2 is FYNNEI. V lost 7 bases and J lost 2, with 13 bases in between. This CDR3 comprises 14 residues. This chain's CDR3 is CASTSLSTTDTQYF. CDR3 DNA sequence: TGTGCCAGCACCTCCCTCAGTACCACAGATACGCAGTATTTT. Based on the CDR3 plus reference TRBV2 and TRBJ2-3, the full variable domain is EPEVTQTPSHQVTQMGQEVILRCVPISNHLYFYWYRQILGQKVEFLVSFYNNEISEKSEIFDDQFSVERPDGSNFTLKIRSTKLEDSAMYFCASTSLSTTDTQYFGPGTRLTVL.

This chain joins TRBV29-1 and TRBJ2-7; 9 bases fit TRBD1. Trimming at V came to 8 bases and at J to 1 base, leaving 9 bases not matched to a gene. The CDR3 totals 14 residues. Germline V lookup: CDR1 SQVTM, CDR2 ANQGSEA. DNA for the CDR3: TGCAGCATTTGGGTGGGGACAGGGTCCTACGAGCAGTACTTC. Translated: CSIWVGTGSYEQYF.

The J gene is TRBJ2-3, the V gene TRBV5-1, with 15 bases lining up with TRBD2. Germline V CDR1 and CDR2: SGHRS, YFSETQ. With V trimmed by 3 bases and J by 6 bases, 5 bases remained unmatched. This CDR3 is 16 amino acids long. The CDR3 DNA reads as TGCGCCAGCAGCTGGGGACTAGCGGGAGGAGGGGATACGCAGTATTTT. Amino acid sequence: CASSWGLAGGGDTQYF.

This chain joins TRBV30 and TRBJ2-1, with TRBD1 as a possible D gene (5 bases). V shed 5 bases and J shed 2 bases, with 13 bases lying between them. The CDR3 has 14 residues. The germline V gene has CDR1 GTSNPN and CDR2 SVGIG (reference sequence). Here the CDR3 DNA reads TGTGCCTGGGGATCAGGGCTGGCCTACAATGAGCAGTTCTTC. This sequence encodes CAWGSGLAYNEQFF.